Below, 21 T cell receptor beta chains from the same sample are listed, as sequenced in a study of CD8+CD57+ T cells in acquired aplastic anemia. It was patients with CD8+CD57+ cell expansion by flow cytometry who were chosen for sequencing. CDR3 and TCR beta VDJ profiling relied on a genomic DNA template. TCRdb re-called the reads through MiXCR, storing one row per CDR3 protein. The data hold around 430,000 distinct CDR3 sequences, with about a third observed a single time. Specimen: sorted CD4+, CD8+, or CD8+CD57+ T cells (not recorded which) from PBMCs. These receptors were taken from a human donor with aplastic anemia.

A single count supports this clonotype. The chain has TRBV5-3 and TRBJ2-3; D ambiguous. TRBV5-3 has ORF status, its function being uncertain. This CDR3 comprises 12 residues. The V and J ends lost 8 bases and 1 base respectively, with 8 bases between them. The CDR3 spells CASSNRTDTQYF. The CDR3 region has the DNA TGTGCCAGCTCGAATCGCACAGATACGCAGTATTTT.

This clonotype has more than one count but fewer than ten. This chain connects TRBV12-3 or TRBV12-4 to TRBJ1-1; D might be TRBD1 (5 bases). The V end lost 6 bases, the J end lost 3 bases, and 11 bases lay between the germline ends. CDR3 length equals 13 residues. For the CDR3, the DNA is TGTGCCAGCAGCCGGGGGTTTGACACTGAAGCTTTCTTT. Its protein product is CASSRGFDTEAFF.

The V and J genes are TRBV2 and TRBJ2-7, with 10 bases aligning to TRBD2. J gave up 1 base and V 6 bases, and 12 bases lay outside the gene matches. This CDR3 has 17 residues. CDR1 and CDR2 from the germline V gene are SNHLY and FYNNEI. The CDR3 loop reads CASSANQRTSGSYEQYF. The CDR3 bases are TGTGCCAGCAGCGCTAACCAGCGGACTAGCGGATCCTACGAGCAGTACTTC. Using reference TRBV2 and TRBJ2-7 for the parts outside the CDR3, the full variable domain is EPEVTQTPSHQVTQMGQEVILRCVPISNHLYFYWYRQILGQKVEFLVSFYNNEISEKSEIFDDQFSVERPDGSNFTLKIRSTKLEDSAMYFCASSANQRTSGSYEQYFGPGTRLTVT.

The chain recombines TRBV29-1 with TRBJ1-2; 9 positions match TRBD1. This CDR3 is built from 14 residues. Germline loops: CDR1 SQVTM, CDR2 ANQGSEA. Unmatched junction bases numbered 5, after V lost 5 bases and J lost 1 base. Here the CDR3 reads CSVRTTGGNYGYTF. In nucleotides, the CDR3 is TGCAGCGTTCGGACGACAGGGGGTAACTATGGCTACACCTTC.

To note about this clonotype: At one boundary the junction diverges from the germline segment, which might be a read error. The V and J genes are TRBV10-3 and TRBJ2-7; 13 bases fit TRBD2. CDR1 and CDR2 from the germline V gene are ENHRY and SYGVKD. This CDR3 is built from 17 residues. In DNA form, the CDR3 reads TGTGCCAGCAGTGGCGGGACTAGCGGGGCCTTTACCTACGAGCAGTACTTC. It yields the protein CASSGGTSGAFTYEQYF.

The J gene is TRBJ1-1, the V gene TRBV29-1, with 7 bases fitting TRBD1. The CDR3 spans 13 residues. The germline gives CDR1 SQVTM, CDR2 ANQGSEA. Losses at the gene ends were 7 bases for V and 5 bases for J; bases not matched to a gene: 10. In DNA form, the CDR3 reads TGCAGCGCCGGAGAGGGGGCAAGGACTGAAGCTTTCTTT. It yields the protein CSAGEGARTEAFF.

V gene TRBV2 combines with J gene TRBJ2-7; possible D gene TRBD1, 6 bases. Germline V gene data show CDR1 as SNHLY and CDR2 as FYNNEI. The CDR3 totals 17 residues. V lost 6 bases, J lost 0 bases, and 21 bases lay in between. DNA for the CDR3: TGTGCCAGCAGCCGGACTCCGGGACAAATTCTCTCCTACGAGCAGTACTTC. Protein sequence: CASSRTPGQILSYEQYF. The full variable domain, with the rest looked up from reference TRBV2 and TRBJ2-7, is EPEVTQTPSHQVTQMGQEVILRCVPISNHLYFYWYRQILGQKVEFLVSFYNNEISEKSEIFDDQFSVERPDGSNFTLKIRSTKLEDSAMYFCASSRTPGQILSYEQYFGPGTRLTVT.

This clonotype has at least ten counts. The chain links TRBV2 to TRBJ1-5; D is unclear. CDR1 and CDR2 from the germline V gene are SNHLY and FYNNEI. Between the trimmed V and J ends, which lost 6 bases and 6 bases, there was a span of 18 bases. The CDR3 covers 15 residues. The CDR3 sequence is CASRETGFVSQPQHF. For the CDR3, the DNA is TGTGCCAGCAGAGAGACCGGTTTCGTCTCTCAGCCCCAGCATTTT.

There are a few counts of this clonotype. The genes are TRBV9 and TRBJ2-1; no clear D gene. CDR1 is SGDLS and CDR2 is YYNGEE in the germline V gene. This CDR3 comprises 15 residues. Between the trimmed V and J ends, which lost 2 bases and 1 base, there was a span of 10 bases. The CDR3 protein is CASSVAAVSYNEQFF. The CDR3 DNA follows: TGTGCCAGCAGCGTTGCCGCAGTGTCCTACAATGAGCAGTTCTTC.

This clonotype was found a few times. This sequence joins TRBV15 and TRBJ1-6; possible D gene TRBD1, 5 bases. Per the germline V gene, CDR1 is LNHNV and CDR2 is YYDKDF (reference sequence). Trimming cost V 3 bases and J 7 bases, with 10 bases left between them. CDR3 length: 14 amino acids. The CDR3 DNA reads as TGTGCCACCAGCAGGAGGGGAGGCAATTCACCCCTCCACTTT. This gives the protein CATSRRGGNSPLHF.

The V call is TRBV2, the J call TRBJ1-1; D gene uncertain. Trimming shortened V by 3 bases and J by 6 bases, and 8 bases separated the two germline ends. There are 12 residues in the CDR3. Germline V gene lookup returns CDR1 SNHLY and CDR2 FYNNEI. The CDR3 DNA follows: TGTGCCAGCAGTGACAGACCCGCTGAAGCTTTCTTT. It encodes CASSDRPAEAFF.

This clonotype was detected a few times. CDR3 sequence reads: CASSQAVLNTGELFF. The CDR3 DNA follows: TGCGCCAGCAGCCAAGCCGTCTTGAACACCGGGGAGCTGTTTTTT. This chain links TRBV4-1 with TRBJ2-2; D gene unclear. Germline lookup yields CDR1 MGHRA and CDR2 YSYEKL. V was trimmed by 1 base and J by 1 base, leaving 7 bases between them. This CDR3 has 15 amino acids.

This clonotype was counted only a few times. The chain couples TRBV2 to TRBJ1-2, with 9 positions matching TRBD1. With 5 bases clipped from V and 6 bases from J, the junction kept 7 bases outside the gene matches. The germline CDR1 and CDR2 sequences are SNHLY and FYNNEI. The CDR3 spans 14 residues. CDR3 nucleotides: TGTGCCAGCAGTTCAGGGGACAGGGTCGATGGCTACACCTTC. Amino acids: CASSSGDRVDGYTF. Full variable domain (outside the CDR3, taken from reference TRBV2 and TRBJ1-2): EPEVTQTPSHQVTQMGQEVILRCVPISNHLYFYWYRQILGQKVEFLVSFYNNEISEKSEIFDDQFSVERPDGSNFTLKIRSTKLEDSAMYFCASSSGDRVDGYTFGSGTRLTVV.

This clonotype was recorded a few times. J is TRBJ2-1 and V is TRBV11-2; 11 bases match TRBD2. CDR1 and CDR2 from the germline V gene are SGHAT and FQNNGV. This CDR3 has 14 residues. V shed 8 bases, J shed 4 bases, and the junction held 4 bases outside the gene matches. CDR3 sequence reads: CASLGTSGYNEQFF. DNA for the CDR3: TGTGCCAGCCTCGGGACTAGCGGTTACAATGAGCAGTTCTTC.

The J gene is TRBJ2-2, the V gene TRBV19; TRBD1 aligns across 8 bases. CDR3 length equals 16 residues. V was clipped by 5 bases and J by 1 base; unmatched bases: 6. From germline, CDR1 is LNHDA and CDR2 SQIVND (reference sequence). CDR3 sequence: CASSLIGQGNTGELFF. The CDR3 DNA reads TGTGCCAGTAGTCTTATCGGACAGGGGAACACCGGGGAGCTGTTTTTT.

A remark on this clonotype: No conserved phenylalanine or tryptophan is present at the end of the CDR3, so a read error is the likely explanation. The chain recombines TRBV2 with TRBJ1-5; a weak D match, TRBD1 (6 bases). The CDR3 is 16 residues long. From germline, CDR1 is SNHLY and CDR2 FYNNEI. V lost 4 bases, J lost 1 base, and 14 bases lay in between. The CDR3 region has the DNA TGTGCCAGCAGTGGATGGGGGCCGCAAAGCAATCAGCCCCAGCATCTT. It codes for CASSGWGPQSNQPQHL.

The genes are TRBV7-2 and TRBJ1-5, with unresolved D. V lost 5 bases to trimming and J lost 9 bases, with 8 bases between them. The CDR3 totals 11 residues. Germline V gives CDR1 SGHTA, CDR2 FQGNSA. The CDR3 DNA reads as TGTGCCAGCAGCGCAATGGGGCCCCAGCATTTT. It encodes CASSAMGPQHF.

This clonotype showed up many times. The rearrangement joins TRBV6-5 to TRBJ2-7; no reliable D call. Germline lookup yields CDR1 MNHEY and CDR2 SVGAGI. The length of the CDR3 is 14 residues. V was clipped by 0 bases and J by 3 bases, with 9 bases between them. The CDR3: CASSYSAGDYEQYF. The DNA for the CDR3 is TGTGCCAGCAGTTACTCGGCCGGCGACTACGAGCAGTACTTC.

This clonotype was detected a few times. The chain has TRBV11-1 and TRBJ1-1, with 10 bases that match TRBD1. The CDR3 is made up of 17 amino acids. The germline CDR1 and CDR2 sequences are SGHAT and FQDESV (reference sequence). The V gene end was trimmed by 5 bases and the J gene end by 4 bases; junction bases not matched to a gene: 13. Here the CDR3 DNA reads TGTGCCAGCAGCCCCGACCCGGGACAGGGGAGATTCACTGAAGCTTTCTTT. This codes for CASSPDPGQGRFTEAFF.

This clonotype has just a few counts. At one boundary the junction diverges from the germline segment, which might be a read error. The chain combines TRBV29-1 with TRBJ1-5; the D gene is possibly TRBD1 (6 bases). This CDR3 is 15 amino acids long. Germline V CDR1 and CDR2: SQVTM, ANQGSEA. The CDR3 DNA sequence: TGCAGCGTACAGCTCGGGGGCAGTGGTAATCGGCCCCAGCACTTT. As protein: CSVQLGGSGNRPQHF.

This clonotype has only a few counts. The chain carries TRBV4-1 and TRBJ2-7; the D is unclear. Germline CDR1 is MGHRA and CDR2 is YSYEKL. Trimming shortened V by 1 base and J by 3 bases, and 16 bases separated the two germline ends. This CDR3 has 16 residues. CDR3 coding DNA: TGCGCCAGCAGCCAAGCCCCCGCGGTCCAAGACTACGAGCAGTACTTC. Its translation is CASSQAPAVQDYEQYF.